Shown below are 7 T cell receptor beta chains from a single sample sequenced in a study of T-cell reconstitution after alpha-beta-depleted transplantation in children. Construction of the TCRbeta library involved unique molecular identifiers. TCRdb reanalysed the PCR reads using MiXCR and keeps one entry per CDR3 protein. In the table there are about 400,000 distinct CDR3 sequences, roughly 15% of which are singletons. Specimen: PBMCs, collected from the stem cell graft. These receptors were obtained from a human donor who donated a stem cell graft to a child with Fanconi anemia.

The chain has TRBV5-1 and TRBJ2-1; possible D gene TRBD2, 7 bases. The germline V gene has CDR1 SGHRS and CDR2 YFSETQ. This CDR3 comprises 15 residues. Between the trimmed V and J ends, which lost 0 bases and 8 bases, there was a span of 15 bases. The CDR3 DNA reads as TGCGCCAGCAGCTTGGGGGGGGGCCTCTGGGATGAGCAGTTCTTC. Amino acids: CASSLGGGLWDEQFF.

This clonotype has at least ten counts. The chain joins TRBV12-3 or TRBV12-4 to TRBJ2-3; 7 positions agree with TRBD2. This CDR3 is 15 amino acids long. Trimming removed 6 bases from V and 1 base from J; junction bases left unmatched: 7. CDR3 sequence: CASRPGGFRTDTQYF. DNA of the CDR3: TGTGCCAGCAGACCCGGGGGGTTCCGCACAGATACGCAGTATTTT.

The rearrangement joins TRBV2 to TRBJ2-1; 14 nucleotides agree with TRBD2. V shed 1 base, J shed 7 bases, and the junction held 3 bases outside the gene matches. CDR1 is SNHLY, CDR2 FYNNEI, per germline. This CDR3 contains 16 residues. The CDR3 sequence: CASSEGGLAGVNEQFF. CDR3 DNA sequence: TGTGCCAGCAGTGAAGGGGGACTAGCGGGGGTGAATGAGCAGTTCTTC.

This clonotype was recorded at least ten times. J is TRBJ1-5 and V is TRBV28, with D perhaps matching TRBD1 (6 bases). Germline CDR1 is MDHEN and CDR2 is SYDVKM. The CDR3 runs to 15 residues. V lost 5 bases and J 5 bases, leaving 16 bases between the germline ends. As DNA, the CDR3 is TGTGCCAGCAGTCCCCAAGGGACATCTGATCAGCCCCAGCATTTT. This gives the protein CASSPQGTSDQPQHF.

The CDR3 DNA follows: TGTGCCAGCAGTTTCCGGGACTGGTTCACTCCGAACACTGAAGCTTTCTTT. Amino acid sequence: CASSFRDWFTPNTEAFF. This chain links TRBV6-5 with TRBJ1-1; TRBD1 might be the D (5 bases). The CDR3 consists of 17 residues. Germline CDR1 MNHEY, CDR2 SVGAGI. The V end was cut by 4 bases, the J end by 1 base, with 19 bases between.

This clonotype was counted a few times. Mismatch with germline at one junction end may stem from a read error. The chain has TRBV9 and TRBJ2-7; D is undetermined. Germline loops: CDR1 SGDLS, CDR2 YYNGEE. This CDR3 spans 13 amino acids. The CDR3 region is CASSYDGSYEQHF. CDR3 bases: TGTGCCAGCAGCTACGACGGCTCCTACGAGCAGCACTTC. The variable domain in full, completed from reference TRBV9 and TRBJ2-7, reads DSGVTQTPKHLITATGQRVTLRCSPRSGDLSVYWYQQSLDQGLQFLIQYYNGEERAKGNILERFSAQQFPDLHSELNLSSLELGDSALYFCASSYDGSYEQHFGPGTRLTVT.

This clonotype was picked up a small number of times. V usage is TRBV28 and J usage is TRBJ2-1; 12 bases are shared with TRBD1. Germline V CDR1 and CDR2: MDHEN, SYDVKM. The CDR3 is 17 residues long. Trimming cost V 4 bases and J 7 bases; bases outside gene matches: 11. In nucleotides, the CDR3 is TGTGCCAGCAGTTCTCCCGGGACAGGGGGCTTTGTGAATGAGCAGTTCTTC. This sequence encodes CASSSPGTGGFVNEQFF.